This T cell receptor (beta chain) was sequenced for a study of OX40 agonist ivuxolimab in advanced cancers. The CDR3 has 14 residues. Germline lookup yields CDR1 LGHNA and CDR2 YNFKEQ. V dropped 5 bases and J dropped 4 bases, with 14 bases sitting between them. Libraries were prepared by immunoSEQ multiplex PCR; TCRdb keeps only in-frame clonotypes and omits some of them. The table lists around 100,000 clones, almost 90% of them singletons. The source was CD4+ or CD8+ T cells sorted from blood, collected in a trial of the OX40 agonist ivuxolimab. The chain couples TRBV4-2 to TRBJ1-2; no firm D call. This TCR was recovered from an adult with an advanced solid tumor such as melanoma, head and neck, liver or kidney cancer. In nucleotides, the CDR3 is TGTGCCAGCAGCGCCGGGAGGAACGCCTATGGCTACACCTTC. It specifies CASSAGRNAYGYTF.